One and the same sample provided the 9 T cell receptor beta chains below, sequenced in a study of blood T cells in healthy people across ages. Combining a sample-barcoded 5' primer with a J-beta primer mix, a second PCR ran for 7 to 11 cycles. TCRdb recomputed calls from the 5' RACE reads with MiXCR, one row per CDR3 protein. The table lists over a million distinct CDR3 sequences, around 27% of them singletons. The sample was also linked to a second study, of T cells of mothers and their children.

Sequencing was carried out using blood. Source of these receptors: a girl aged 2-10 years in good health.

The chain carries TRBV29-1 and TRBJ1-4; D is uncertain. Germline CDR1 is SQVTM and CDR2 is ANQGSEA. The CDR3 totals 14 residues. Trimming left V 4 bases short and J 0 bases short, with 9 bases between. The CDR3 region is CSVAVVSTNEKLFF. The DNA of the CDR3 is TGCAGCGTTGCGGTTGTTTCAACTAATGAAAAACTGTTTTTT.

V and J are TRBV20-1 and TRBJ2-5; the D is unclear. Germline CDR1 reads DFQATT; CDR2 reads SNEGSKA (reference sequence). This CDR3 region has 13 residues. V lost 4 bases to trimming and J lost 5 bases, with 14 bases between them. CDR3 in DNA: TGCAGTGCTAATTTGGATCGCTCGGAGACCCAGTACTTC. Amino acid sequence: CSANLDRSETQYF.

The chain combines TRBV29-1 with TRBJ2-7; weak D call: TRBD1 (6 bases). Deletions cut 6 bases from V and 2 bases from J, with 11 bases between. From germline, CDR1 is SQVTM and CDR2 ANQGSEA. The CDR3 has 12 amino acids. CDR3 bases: TGCAGCGTCTGGGGGCAAACCTACGAGCAGTACTTC. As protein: CSVWGQTYEQYF.

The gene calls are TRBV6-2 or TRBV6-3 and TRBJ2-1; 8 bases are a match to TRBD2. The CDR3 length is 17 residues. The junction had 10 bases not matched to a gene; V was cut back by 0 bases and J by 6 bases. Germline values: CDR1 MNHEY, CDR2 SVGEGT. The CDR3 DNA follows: TGTGCCAGCAGTTACTCGACATCGTGGACTAGCAGCAATGAGCAGTTCTTC. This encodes CASSYSTSWTSSNEQFF.

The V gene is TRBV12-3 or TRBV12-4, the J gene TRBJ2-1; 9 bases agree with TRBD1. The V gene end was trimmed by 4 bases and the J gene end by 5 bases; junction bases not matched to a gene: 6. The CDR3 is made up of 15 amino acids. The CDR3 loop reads CASSYPGQGNNEQFF. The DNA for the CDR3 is TGTGCCAGCAGTTACCCGGGACAGGGAAACAATGAGCAGTTCTTC.

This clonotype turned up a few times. The DNA of the CDR3 is TGTGCCAGCAGTTTTGGATCTCCCACCGGGGAGCTGTTTTTT. It yields the protein CASSFGSPTGELFF. The genes are TRBV12-3 or TRBV12-4 and TRBJ2-2; no definite D call. Deletions cut 3 bases from V and 4 bases from J, with 9 bases between. The CDR3 length is 14 residues.

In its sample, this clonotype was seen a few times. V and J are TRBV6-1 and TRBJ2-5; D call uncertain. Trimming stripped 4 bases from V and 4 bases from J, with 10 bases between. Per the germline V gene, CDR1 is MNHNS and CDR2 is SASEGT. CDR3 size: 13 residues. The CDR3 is CASSAWYRETQYF. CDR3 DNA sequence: TGTGCCAGCAGTGCTTGGTATCGAGAGACCCAGTACTTC.

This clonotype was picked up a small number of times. This CDR3 is CASSLASGAPNRAETQYF. The CDR3 DNA sequence: TGCGCCAGCAGCTTGGCAAGCGGGGCCCCTAACCGGGCAGAGACCCAGTACTTC. The genes are TRBV5-1 and TRBJ2-5; the match to TRBD2 covers 7 bases. V shed 0 bases, J shed 4 bases, and the junction held 15 bases outside the gene matches. Germline lookup yields CDR1 SGHRS and CDR2 YFSETQ. The length of the CDR3 is 18 residues.

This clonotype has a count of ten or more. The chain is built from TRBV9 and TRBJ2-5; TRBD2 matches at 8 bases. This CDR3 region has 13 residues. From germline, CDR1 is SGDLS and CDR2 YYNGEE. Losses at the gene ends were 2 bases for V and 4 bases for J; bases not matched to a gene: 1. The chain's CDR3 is CASSVSGGETQYF. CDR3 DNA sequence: TGTGCCAGCAGCGTGAGCGGGGGAGAGACCCAGTACTTC.